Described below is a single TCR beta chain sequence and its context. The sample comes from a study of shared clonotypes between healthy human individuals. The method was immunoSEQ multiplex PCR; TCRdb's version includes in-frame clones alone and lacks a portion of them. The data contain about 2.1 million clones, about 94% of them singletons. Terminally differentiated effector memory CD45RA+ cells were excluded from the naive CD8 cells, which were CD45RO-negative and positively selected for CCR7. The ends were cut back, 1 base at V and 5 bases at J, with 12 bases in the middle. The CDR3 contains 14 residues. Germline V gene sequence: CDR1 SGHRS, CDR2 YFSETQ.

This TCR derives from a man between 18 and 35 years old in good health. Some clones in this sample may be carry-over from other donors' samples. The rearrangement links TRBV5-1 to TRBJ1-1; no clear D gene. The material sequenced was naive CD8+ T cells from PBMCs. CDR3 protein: CASSLLGYGTEAFF. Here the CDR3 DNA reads TGCGCCAGCAGCTTGTTGGGCTACGGGACTGAAGCTTTCTTT. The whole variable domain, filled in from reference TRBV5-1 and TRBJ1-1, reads KAGVTQTPRYLIKTRGQQVTLSCSPISGHRSVSWYQQTPGQGLQFLFEYFSETQRNKGNFPGRFSGRQFSNSRSEMNVSTLELGDSALYLCASSLLGYGTEAFFGQGTRLTVV.